The TCR beta chain under discussion was sequenced for a study of blood T cells in healthy people across ages. Together with a sample-barcoded 5' primer, a J-beta primer mix was included in a second PCR lasting roughly 6 to 12 cycles. Carrying 12 random nucleotides, a template-switch adaptor labeled each individual cDNA molecule. In TCRdb, the 5' RACE reads were re-called with MiXCR into one record per CDR3 protein. The data show fewer than 900,000 distinct CDR3 sequences, around 40% seen once. This TCR was recovered from a woman aged 55-70 years in good health. Sample: blood.

CDR3 nucleotide sequence: TGTGCCAGCAGCTACCCAGGGATTCACAATGAGCAGTTCTTC. It codes for CASSYPGIHNEQFF. The chain uses TRBV7-9 and TRBJ2-1; a weak D match, TRBD1 (5 bases). Germline loops: CDR1 SEHNR, CDR2 FQNEAQ (reference sequence). The CDR3 consists of 14 residues. The germline V and J ends were trimmed by 4 bases and 5 bases, with 12 bases remaining between them.